This T cell receptor beta chain derives from a study of blood T cell repertoires in COVID-19. As for the study in general: COVID-19 samples collected from the United States, Italy and Spain covered acute and convalescent phases. Sample material is recorded as cDNA or gDNA derived from T cells, B-cell-depleted T cells, or PBMCs.

CDR1 is SEHNR, CDR2 FQNEAQ, per germline (reference sequence). With V trimmed by 5 bases and J by 10 bases, 6 bases remained unmatched. The CDR3 is 13 residues long. In the study's own analysis: Estimated nucleated cell counts came from reference gene primer amplification. The assay was immunoSEQ multiplex PCR, and TCRdb's table has in-frame clones only and misses some. The D gene and trimming were derived from the DNA, and the V and J assignments and clone size from that table. The sample holds a few hundred thousand clones, 89% seen once. This chain connects TRBV7-9 to TRBJ2-1; 9 bases map to TRBD1. Sequencing was performed on peripheral blood. The origin of this receptor is a young man who had recovered from COVID-19. CDR3: CASSPGQGNEQFF. The CDR3 DNA follows: TGTGCCAGCAGCCCCGGACAGGGGAACGAGCAGTTCTTC.